One and the same sample provided the 25 T cell receptor beta chains below, sequenced in a study of blood T cell repertoires in COVID-19. Generated by immunoSEQ multiplex PCR, the TCRdb table keeps only in-frame clones and is missing some. The sample records roughly 410,000 clones, more than 75% being singletons. The sequenced sample was peripheral blood. Source of these receptors: a woman aged 55-70 years with COVID-19, enrolled during active disease.

The chain is built from TRBV18 and TRBJ1-1; TRBD1 might be the D (5 bases). Germline CDR1 is KGHSH and CDR2 is LQKENI. The V end was cut by 6 bases, the J end by 0 bases, with 11 bases between. CDR3 size: 14 residues. CDR3 bases: TGTGCCAGCTCGGCTAGGGACTTGAACACTGAAGCTTTCTTT. It specifies CASSARDLNTEAFF.

This clone was picked up a small number of times. V usage is TRBV5-4 and J usage is TRBJ2-7; 8 bases map to TRBD2. Looked up from germline, CDR1 is SGHNT and CDR2 is YYREEE (reference sequence). The CDR3 runs to 14 residues. The J segment lost 4 bases and the V segment lost 4 bases, leaving 7 bases of the junction unmatched. The CDR3 nucleotides read TGTGCCAGCAGCCTTCGGGGGGGCACTTACGAGCAGTACTTC. Protein sequence: CASSLRGGTYEQYF.

In its sample, this clone was seen once. The chain couples TRBV3-1 (or the pseudogene TRBV3-2) to TRBJ1-6, with 7 bases matching TRBD1. Germline assignment: CDR1 LGHDT and CDR2 YNNKEL (reference sequence). Unmatched junction bases numbered 13, after V lost 4 bases and J lost 13 bases. The CDR3 spans 15 residues. In DNA form, the CDR3 reads TGTGCCAGCAGCCCCATGGACAGGCCAGACTCCCCCCTCCACTTT. Residues: CASSPMDRPDSPLHF.

The rearrangement uses TRBV6-5 and TRBJ2-3; D perhaps matches TRBD1 (5 bases). The CDR3 is 14 residues long. In germline, CDR1 is MNHEY, CDR2 SVGAGI. With 4 bases removed from V and 1 base from J, the gap between germline ends came to 9 bases. DNA for the CDR3: TGTGCCAGCAGTTTGCAGGGTCGCACAGATACGCAGTATTTT. Its translation: CASSLQGRTDTQYF.

V and J are TRBV25-1 and TRBJ2-7; TRBD2 is a possible D gene (5 bases). Germline loops: CDR1 MGHDK, CDR2 SYGVNS. CDR3 length: 15 residues. The V gene lost 3 bases and the J gene lost 0 bases, with 12 bases spanning the gap. The CDR3 spells CASSDSRRSSYEQYF. The DNA for the CDR3 is TGTGCCAGCAGTGATTCAAGGAGGAGCTCCTACGAGCAGTACTTC.

In its sample, this clone was seen once. J is TRBJ2-5 and V is TRBV12-3 or TRBV12-4; D is uncertain. The length of the CDR3 is 13 residues. V was shortened by 3 bases and J by 2 bases, with 7 bases between the two germline ends. DNA for the CDR3: TGTGCCAGCAGTTTGTACAGACAAGAGACCCAGTACTTC. It translates to CASSLYRQETQYF.

Concerning this clone: Additional DNA sequences in this sample encode the identical CDR3. The V call is TRBV6-5, the J call TRBJ2-3; no reliable D call. CDR3 length: 11 amino acids. Per germline, CDR1 MNHEY and CDR2 SVGAGI. The V gene lost 8 bases and the J gene lost 2 bases, with 5 bases spanning the gap. The CDR3 sequence is CASSNTDTQYF. DNA of the CDR3: TGTGCCAGCTCCAACACAGATACGCAGTATTTT.

The CDR3 region is CASSNKGGDTEAFF. The CDR3 DNA reads TGTGCCAGCTCAAACAAGGGAGGAGACACTGAAGCTTTCTTT. This chain uses TRBV18 with TRBJ1-1; D is unresolved. CDR3 size: 14 residues. V gave up 5 bases and J gave up 3 bases, with 13 bases separating them. Germline CDR1 and CDR2: KGHSH and LQKENI.

The chain links TRBV21-1 to TRBJ2-7; the D call TRBD2 from the table was never checked on the DNA. TRBV21-1 is a pseudogene segment. The CDR3 spans 11 residues. The CDR3 bases are TGTGCCAGCAGCAATCGGTACGAGCAGTACTTC. Amino acids: CASSNRYEQYF.

This clone was detected only once. The V and J genes are TRBV7-9 and TRBJ2-5, with TRBD1 matching 8 bases. Trimming removed 7 bases from V and 1 base from J; junction bases left unmatched: 11. Germline V CDR1 and CDR2: SEHNR, FQNEAQ (reference sequence). This CDR3 comprises 16 residues. The CDR3 is CASTPAGTGVQETQYF. The CDR3, as DNA: TGTGCCAGCACCCCGGCCGGGACAGGCGTCCAAGAGACCCAGTACTTC.

Worth noting for this clone: Additional DNA sequences in this sample encode the identical CDR3. The V gene is TRBV27, the J gene TRBJ1-1; D unclear. The CDR3 extends over 13 amino acids. Germline V gene data show CDR1 as MNHEY and CDR2 as SMNVEV (reference sequence). With 3 bases removed from V and 2 bases from J, the gap between germline ends came to 7 bases. CDR3 nucleotides: TGTGCCAGCAGTTTGCGGGAAAACACTGAAGCTTTCTTT. Protein sequence: CASSLRENTEAFF.

This chain connects TRBV12-3 or TRBV12-4 to TRBJ1-1, with TRBD1 as a possible D gene (5 bases). V was cut by 6 bases and J by 1 base, with 9 bases left in between. This CDR3 spans 13 amino acids. The CDR3 DNA follows: TGTGCCAGCAGCCAGGGTCCGAACACTGAAGCTTTCTTT. It encodes CASSQGPNTEAFF.

This clone was seen just once. The rearrangement uses TRBV7-2 and TRBJ1-3; D is ambiguous. This CDR3 contains 15 residues. The V end lost 1 base, the J end lost 3 bases, and 10 bases lay between the germline ends. In germline, CDR1 is SGHTA, CDR2 FQGNSA. CDR3 bases: TGTGCCAGCAGCTTAGAACTTACTTATGGAAACACCATATATTTT. Encoded protein: CASSLELTYGNTIYF.

The V gene is TRBV19, the J gene TRBJ1-5, with D uncertain. CDR1 and CDR2 (germline): LNHDA, SQIVND (reference sequence). The V and J ends lost 6 bases and 5 bases respectively, with 11 bases between them. This CDR3 has 13 residues. CDR3 sequence: CASRIQRDQPQHF. In nucleotides, the CDR3 is TGTGCCAGTAGGATACAGAGGGATCAGCCCCAGCATTTT.

The chain carries TRBV19 and TRBJ1-5; weak D call: TRBD1 (5 bases). Trimming removed 5 bases from V and 6 bases from J, with 11 bases in between. The germline V gene has CDR1 LNHDA and CDR2 SQIVND (reference sequence). The CDR3 length is 13 residues. CDR3 residues: CASSSGVVQPQHF. In DNA, the CDR3 is TGTGCCAGTAGTTCGGGGGTAGTTCAGCCCCAGCATTTT.

This CDR3 reads CSVARGSTEAFF. In DNA, the CDR3 is TGCAGCGTTGCCCGTGGCAGCACTGAAGCTTTCTTT. The chain couples TRBV29-1 to TRBJ1-1; D not resolved. Between the trimmed V and J ends, which lost 4 bases and 4 bases, there was a span of 10 bases. Germline assignment: CDR1 SQVTM and CDR2 ANQGSEA. The CDR3 sequence is 12 residues long.

This clone was recorded a few times. The rearrangement links TRBV5-1 to TRBJ1-5, with a tentative D call TRBD1 (6 bases). V lost 2 bases to trimming and J lost 6 bases, with 12 bases between them. Germline CDR1 and CDR2: SGHRS and YFSETQ. The CDR3 is 14 residues long. CDR3 DNA sequence: TGCGCCAGCAGCTTACAGGGTTCACTTCAGCCCCAGCATTTT. This translates into CASSLQGSLQPQHF.

The genes are TRBV19 and TRBJ1-1, with D uncertain. Germline assignment: CDR1 LNHDA and CDR2 SQIVND (reference sequence). V shed 6 bases and J shed 1 base, with 12 bases lying between them. The CDR3 has 14 residues. CDR3 loop: CASSTRRENTEAFF. The DNA for the CDR3 is TGTGCCAGTAGCACCCGACGGGAGAACACTGAAGCTTTCTTT.

The chain recombines TRBV5-1 with TRBJ2-3; no clear D gene. Germline V gives CDR1 SGHRS, CDR2 YFSETQ. The CDR3 has 14 amino acids. The ends were cut back, 0 bases at V and 10 bases at J, with 15 bases in the middle. The CDR3: CASSLGMHRYSQYF. The CDR3 region has the DNA TGCGCCAGCAGCTTGGGAATGCACAGATACTCGCAGTATTTT. Together with reference TRBV5-1 and TRBJ2-3, the CDR3 gives the full variable domain: KAGVTQTPRYLIKTRGQQVTLSCSPISGHRSVSWYQQTPGQGLQFLFEYFSETQRNKGNFPGRFSGRQFSNSRSEMNVSTLELGDSALYLCASSLGMHRYSQYFGPGTRLTVL.

The rearrangement links TRBV15 to TRBJ2-7; 8 bases are shared with TRBD1. CDR3 size: 15 residues. CDR1 and CDR2 (germline): LNHNV, YYDKDF (reference sequence). V trimming: 6 bases; J trimming: 4 bases; junction bases outside the gene matches: 11. The CDR3 protein is CATRGDSGQEYEQYF. Written as DNA, the CDR3 is TGTGCCACCAGGGGTGACTCGGGACAGGAATACGAGCAGTACTTC.

The chain is built from TRBV5-6 and TRBJ1-5; TRBD1 agrees at 8 bases. V shed 4 bases, J shed 0 bases, and the junction held 12 bases outside the gene matches. CDR1 SGHDT and CDR2 YYEEEE come from the germline V gene. The CDR3 spans 18 residues. The CDR3 here is CASSLSGTGFYSNQPQHF. The CDR3 DNA is TGTGCCAGCAGCCTTTCGGGGACAGGATTTTATAGCAATCAGCCCCAGCATTTT.

The chain has TRBV27 and TRBJ2-1; a possible D gene is TRBD2 (6 bases). Trimming shortened V by 5 bases and J by 3 bases, and 17 bases separated the two germline ends. The germline CDR1 and CDR2 sequences are MNHEY and SMNVEV (reference sequence). CDR3 length: 16 residues. CDR3 region: CASSLPGGRIYNEQFF. The CDR3 DNA follows: TGTGCCAGCAGTCTGCCCGGGGGACGCATCTACAATGAGCAGTTCTTC.

This clone was seen once. V usage is TRBV28 and J usage is TRBJ1-5, with D unclear. This CDR3 contains 11 residues. The germline V gene has CDR1 MDHEN and CDR2 SYDVKM. V dropped 8 bases and J dropped 2 bases, with 4 bases sitting between them. CDR3: CASGGNQPQHF. The CDR3 DNA sequence: TGTGCCAGCGGAGGCAATCAGCCCCAGCATTTT.

The V call is TRBV18, the J call TRBJ1-2, with TRBD1 as a possible D gene (5 bases). V was pared by 3 bases and J by 7 bases, with 15 bases between. Germline V gives CDR1 KGHSH, CDR2 LQKENI. This CDR3 has 14 amino acids. CDR3 region: CASSPPGQGSGYTF. The CDR3, as DNA: TGTGCCAGCTCACCGCCTGGACAAGGGTCTGGCTACACCTTC.

V and J are TRBV10-3 and TRBJ2-5, with TRBD2 as a possible D gene (6 bases). The CDR3 has 14 amino acids. Trimming pared 6 bases from V and 3 bases from J, leaving 14 bases between. From germline, CDR1 is ENHRY and CDR2 SYGVKD. CDR3 residues: CAIRKTSTEETQYF. For the CDR3, the DNA is TGTGCCATCAGGAAGACTAGTACGGAAGAGACCCAGTACTTC.